The T cell receptor beta chain under discussion was sequenced for a study of T cell responses to AZD1222 COVID-19 vaccine. Regarding the study as a whole: Epitopes outside B.1.351 and B.1.1.7 mutated regions reportedly drew nearly half of spike TCRs. Seropositivity was recorded at baseline in only a handful of AZD1222 recipients. Possibly, clonal diversity was underestimated; donors were largely white British and included more females.

Recipients boosted at about 4 weeks or about 12 weeks are pooled. Looked up from germline, CDR1 is SGHAT and CDR2 is FQNNGV. The CDR3 runs 17 residues. Trimming shortened V by 1 base and J by 0 bases, and 13 bases separated the two germline ends. Concerning this clone: Its cognate antigen is unknown.

The method was immunoSEQ multiplex PCR; TCRdb's version includes in-frame clones alone and lacks a portion of them. In the table there are roughly 200,000 clones, 91% of which are singletons. This chain uses TRBV11-2 with TRBJ1-3; D is perhaps TRBD1 (5 bases). The specimen comprised peripheral blood, sampled 28 days after the second AZD1222 dose. The sequence was obtained from an adult who received the AZD1222 COVID-19 vaccine. The CDR3 DNA reads TGTGCCAGCAGCTTAGTAGGGGATCAGAGCTCTGGAAACACCATATATTTT. Protein sequence: CASSLVGDQSSGNTIYF.